This TCR beta chain comes out of a study of blood T cell repertoires in COVID-19. Profiled with immunoSEQ multiplex PCR; TCRdb holds only in-frame clones, not every one. The table lists approximately 390,000 clones, about 90% of them singletons, with roughly 2% in the top ten. The CDR3 runs to 18 residues. Germline CDR1 reads PRHDT; CDR2 reads FYEKMQ (reference sequence). V shed 1 base and J shed 0 bases, with 15 bases lying between them. Sequenced sample: peripheral blood. The chain links TRBV13 to TRBJ2-2; possibly TRBD2 for D (5 bases). The sequence came from a woman aged 55-69 years with COVID-19, enrolled during active disease. CDR3 in DNA: TGTGCCAGCAGCTTAGTCGAGGGCAGGCAAGCGAACACCGGGGAGCTGTTTTTT. This encodes CASSLVEGRQANTGELFF.